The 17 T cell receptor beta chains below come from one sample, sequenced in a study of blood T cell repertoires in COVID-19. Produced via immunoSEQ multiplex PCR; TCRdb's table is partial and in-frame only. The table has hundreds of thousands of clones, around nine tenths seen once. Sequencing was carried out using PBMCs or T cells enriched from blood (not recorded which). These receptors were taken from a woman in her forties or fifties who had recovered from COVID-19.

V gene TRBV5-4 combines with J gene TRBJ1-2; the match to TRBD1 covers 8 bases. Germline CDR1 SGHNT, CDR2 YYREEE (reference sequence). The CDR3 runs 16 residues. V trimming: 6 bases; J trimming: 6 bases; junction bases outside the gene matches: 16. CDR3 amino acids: CASTLGQGTSSHGYTF. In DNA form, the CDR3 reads TGTGCCAGCACCCTTGGACAGGGCACTTCAAGCCATGGCTACACCTTC. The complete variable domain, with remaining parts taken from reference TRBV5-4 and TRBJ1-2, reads ETGVTQSPTHLIKTRGQQVTLRCSSQSGHNTVSWYQQALGQGPQFIFQYYREEENGRGNFPPRFSGLQFPNYSSELNVNALELDDSALYLCASTLGQGTSSHGYTFGSGTRLTVV.

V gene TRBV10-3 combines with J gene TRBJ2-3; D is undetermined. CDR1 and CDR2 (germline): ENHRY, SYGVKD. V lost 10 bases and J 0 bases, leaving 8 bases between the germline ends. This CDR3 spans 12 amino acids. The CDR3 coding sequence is TGTGCCACCCAGACTAGCACAGATACGCAGTATTTT. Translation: CATQTSTDTQYF.

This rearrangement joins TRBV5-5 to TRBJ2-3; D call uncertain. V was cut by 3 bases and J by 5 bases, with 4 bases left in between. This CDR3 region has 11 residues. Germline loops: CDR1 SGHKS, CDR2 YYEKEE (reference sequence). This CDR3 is CASSSKDTQYF. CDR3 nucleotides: TGTGCCAGCAGCTCCAAAGATACGCAGTATTTT.

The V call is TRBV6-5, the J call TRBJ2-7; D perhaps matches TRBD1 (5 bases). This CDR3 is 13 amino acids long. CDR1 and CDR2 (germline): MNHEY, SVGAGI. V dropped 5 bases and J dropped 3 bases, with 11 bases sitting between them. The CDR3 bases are TGTGCCAGCAGTCCGACAGACCACTACGAGCAGTACTTC. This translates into CASSPTDHYEQYF.

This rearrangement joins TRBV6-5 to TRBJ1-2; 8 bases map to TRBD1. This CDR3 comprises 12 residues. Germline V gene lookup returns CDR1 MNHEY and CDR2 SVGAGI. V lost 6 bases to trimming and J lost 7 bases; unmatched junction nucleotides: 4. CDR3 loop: CASRTGGSGYTF. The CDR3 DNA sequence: TGTGCCAGCAGAACAGGGGGATCTGGCTACACCTTC.

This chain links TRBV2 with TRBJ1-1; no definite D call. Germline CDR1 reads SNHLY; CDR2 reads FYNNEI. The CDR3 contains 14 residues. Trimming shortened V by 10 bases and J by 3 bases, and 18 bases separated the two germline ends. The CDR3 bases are TGTGCCACGACTGGGCGGAGGTCCTACACTGAAGCTTTCTTT. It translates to CATTGRRSYTEAFF. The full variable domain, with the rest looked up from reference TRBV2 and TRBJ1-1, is EPEVTQTPSHQVTQMGQEVILRCVPISNHLYFYWYRQILGQKVEFLVSFYNNEISEKSEIFDDQFSVERPDGSNFTLKIRSTKLEDSAMYFCATTGRRSYTEAFFGQGTRLTVV.

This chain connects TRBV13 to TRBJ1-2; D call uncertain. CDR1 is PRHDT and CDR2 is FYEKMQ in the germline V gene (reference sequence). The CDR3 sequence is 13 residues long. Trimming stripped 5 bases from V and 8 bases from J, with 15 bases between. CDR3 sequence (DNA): TGTGCCAGCAGCCATTACGGGGAGCGGGGCTACACCTTC. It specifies CASSHYGERGYTF.

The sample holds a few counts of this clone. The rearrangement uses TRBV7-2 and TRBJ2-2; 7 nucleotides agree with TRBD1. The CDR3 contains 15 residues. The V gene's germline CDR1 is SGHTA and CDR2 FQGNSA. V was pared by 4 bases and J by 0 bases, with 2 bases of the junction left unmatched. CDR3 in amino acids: CASSWGTANTGELFF. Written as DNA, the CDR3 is TGTGCCAGCAGCTGGGGGACAGCGAACACCGGGGAGCTGTTTTTT.

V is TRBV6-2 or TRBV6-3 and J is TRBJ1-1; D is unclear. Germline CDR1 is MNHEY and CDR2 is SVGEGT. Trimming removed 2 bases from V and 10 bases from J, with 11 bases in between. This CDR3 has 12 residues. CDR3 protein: CASSYPERGAFF. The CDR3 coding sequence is TGTGCCAGCAGTTACCCCGAAAGAGGAGCTTTCTTT.

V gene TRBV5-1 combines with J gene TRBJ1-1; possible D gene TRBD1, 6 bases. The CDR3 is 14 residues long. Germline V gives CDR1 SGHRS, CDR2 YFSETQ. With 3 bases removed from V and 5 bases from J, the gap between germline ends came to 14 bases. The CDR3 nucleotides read TGCGCCAGCAGCTCGACGGGGGGCAGGACTGAAGCTTTCTTT. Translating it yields CASSSTGGRTEAFF.

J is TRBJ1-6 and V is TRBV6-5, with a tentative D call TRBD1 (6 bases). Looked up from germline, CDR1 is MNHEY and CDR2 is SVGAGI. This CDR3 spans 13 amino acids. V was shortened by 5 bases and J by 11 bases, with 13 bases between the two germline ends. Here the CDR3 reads CASSRIQGAPLHF. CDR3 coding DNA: TGTGCCAGCAGTAGAATACAGGGAGCACCCCTCCACTTT.

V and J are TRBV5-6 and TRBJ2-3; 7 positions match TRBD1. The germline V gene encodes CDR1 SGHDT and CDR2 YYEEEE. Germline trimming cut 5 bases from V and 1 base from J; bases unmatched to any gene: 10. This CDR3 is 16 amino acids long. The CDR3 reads CASRQQGRSGTDTQYF. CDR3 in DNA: TGTGCCAGCAGGCAACAGGGGAGAAGTGGCACAGATACGCAGTATTTT.

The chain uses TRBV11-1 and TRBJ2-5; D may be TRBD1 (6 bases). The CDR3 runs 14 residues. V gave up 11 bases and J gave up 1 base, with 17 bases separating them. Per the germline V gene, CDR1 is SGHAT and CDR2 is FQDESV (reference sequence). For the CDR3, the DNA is TGTGCCGCCCGACAGGTGGTAGTCCAAGAGACCCAGTACTTC. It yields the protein CAARQVVVQETQYF.

The CDR3 nucleotides read TGTGCCAGCGGAACAGGGGGATCCCTTGAAAAACTGTTTTTT. Translated, it gives CASGTGGSLEKLFF. V and J are TRBV6-6 and TRBJ1-4; 8 positions agree with TRBD1. Germline CDR1 MNHNY, CDR2 SVGAGI (reference sequence). The CDR3 spans 14 residues. The V gene end was trimmed by 8 bases and the J gene end by 7 bases; junction bases not matched to a gene: 9.

CDR3 amino acids: CSVKTYGEQYF. DNA for the CDR3: TGCAGCGTCAAAACATATGGCGAGCAGTACTTC. This chain joins TRBV29-1 and TRBJ2-7; D ambiguous. The CDR3 contains 11 residues. Germline lookup yields CDR1 SQVTM and CDR2 ANQGSEA. V was pared by 6 bases and J by 6 bases, with 12 bases between.

This CDR3 reads CASSLGEGENTIYF. The CDR3 region has the DNA TGCGCCAGCAGCTTGGGTGAGGGTGAAAACACCATATATTTT. This sequence joins TRBV5-1 and TRBJ1-3, with D unclear. CDR1 SGHRS and CDR2 YFSETQ come from the germline V gene. There are 14 residues in the CDR3. Trimming left V 0 bases short and J 6 bases short, with 10 bases between.

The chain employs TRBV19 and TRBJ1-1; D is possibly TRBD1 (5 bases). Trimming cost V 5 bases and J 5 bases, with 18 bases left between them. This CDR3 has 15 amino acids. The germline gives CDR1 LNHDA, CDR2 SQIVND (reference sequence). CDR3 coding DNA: TGTGCCAGTAGTCTCAAACCCCAGGGCAGGACTGAAGCTTTCTTT. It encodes CASSLKPQGRTEAFF.